A single T cell receptor (beta chain) is shown here with its context. In the authors' workflow: Amplification from reference gene primers served as the basis for estimated nucleated cell counts. Measured with immunoSEQ multiplex PCR; TCRdb has only the in-frame clones, and not every one. V, J and clone size were drawn from that table, and D and trimming were deduced from the DNA. The table shows about 210,000 clones, with around three quarters occurring only once. The data were obtained in a study of blood T cell repertoires in COVID-19. Study background: Specimens from acute and convalescent COVID-19 originated in the United States, Italy and Spain. Sources were T cells, B-cell-depleted T cells, or PBMCs; the material itself was cDNA or gDNA.

The germline CDR1 and CDR2 sequences are KGHSH and LQKENI. Trimming took off 3 bases at V and 6 bases at J, with 12 bases between the two ends. The CDR3 contains 15 residues. Sequencing input: peripheral blood. This sequence joins TRBV18 and TRBJ1-6, with D tentatively TRBD1 (6 bases). This receptor was identified in a woman in her 70s with acute or convalescent COVID-19. The CDR3 nucleotides read TGTGCCAGCTCACCGTACAGGGAAATTAATTCACCCCTCCACTTT. Protein: CASSPYREINSPLHF.